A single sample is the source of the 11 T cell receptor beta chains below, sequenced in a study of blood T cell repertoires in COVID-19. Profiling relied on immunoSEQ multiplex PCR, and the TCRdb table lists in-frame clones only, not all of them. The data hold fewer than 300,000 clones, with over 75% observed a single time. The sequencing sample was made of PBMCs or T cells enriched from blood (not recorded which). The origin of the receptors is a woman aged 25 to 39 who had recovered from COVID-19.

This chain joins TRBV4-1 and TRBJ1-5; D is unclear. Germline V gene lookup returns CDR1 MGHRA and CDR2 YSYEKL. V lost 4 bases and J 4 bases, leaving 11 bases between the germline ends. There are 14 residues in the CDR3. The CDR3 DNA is TGCGCCAGCAGCCGGGCACAGCTTAATCAGCCCCAGCATTTT. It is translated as CASSRAQLNQPQHF.

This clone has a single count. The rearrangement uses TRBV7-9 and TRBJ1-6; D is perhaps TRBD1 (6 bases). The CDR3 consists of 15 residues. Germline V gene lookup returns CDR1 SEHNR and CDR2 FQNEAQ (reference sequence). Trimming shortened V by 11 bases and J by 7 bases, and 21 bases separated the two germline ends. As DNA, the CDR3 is TGTGCCGTGCCCATGGGGGCAGTAGAAAATTCACCCCTCCACTTT. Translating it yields CAVPMGAVENSPLHF.

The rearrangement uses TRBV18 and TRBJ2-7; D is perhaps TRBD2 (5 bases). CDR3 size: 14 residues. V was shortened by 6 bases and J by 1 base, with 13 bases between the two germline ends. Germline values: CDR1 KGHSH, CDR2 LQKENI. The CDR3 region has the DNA TGTGCCAGCTCCTACGGACGGGGATCCTACGAGCAGTACTTC. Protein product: CASSYGRGSYEQYF.

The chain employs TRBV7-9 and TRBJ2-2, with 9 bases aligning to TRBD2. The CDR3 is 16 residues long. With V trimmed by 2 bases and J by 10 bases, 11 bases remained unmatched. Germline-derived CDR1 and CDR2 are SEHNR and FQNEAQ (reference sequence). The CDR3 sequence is CASSLIGGLAGKELFF. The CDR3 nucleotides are TGTGCCAGCAGCTTAATCGGTGGTCTAGCGGGAAAGGAGCTGTTTTTT. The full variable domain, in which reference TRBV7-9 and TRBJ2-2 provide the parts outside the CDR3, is DTGVSQNPRHKITKRGQNVTFRCDPISEHNRLYWYRQTLGQGPEFLTYFQNEAQLEKSRLLSDRFSAERPKGSFSTLEIQRTEQGDSAMYLCASSLIGGLAGKELFFGEGSRLTVL.

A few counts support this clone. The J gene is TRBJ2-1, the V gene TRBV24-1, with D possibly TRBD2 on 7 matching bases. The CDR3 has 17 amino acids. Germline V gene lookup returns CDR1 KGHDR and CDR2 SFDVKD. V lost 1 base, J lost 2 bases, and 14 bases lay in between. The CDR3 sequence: CATSDFGGGSAYNEQFF. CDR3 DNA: TGTGCCACCAGTGATTTTGGGGGCGGGAGCGCCTACAATGAGCAGTTCTTC.

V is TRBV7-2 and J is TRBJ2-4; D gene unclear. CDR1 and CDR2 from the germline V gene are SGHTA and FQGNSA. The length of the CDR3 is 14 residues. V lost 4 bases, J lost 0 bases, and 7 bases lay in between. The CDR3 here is CASSSILAKNIQYF. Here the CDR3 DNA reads TGTGCCAGCAGCTCCATACTAGCCAAAAACATTCAGTACTTC.

In DNA, the CDR3 is TGTGCCAGCAGCACCGGACAGGGGTCGGCCTATGGCTACACCTTC. Translated, it gives CASSTGQGSAYGYTF. The chain links TRBV13 to TRBJ1-2, with 9 bases lining up with TRBD1. From germline, CDR1 is PRHDT and CDR2 FYEKMQ (reference sequence). J gave up 4 bases and V 5 bases, and 8 bases lay outside the gene matches. CDR3 length: 15 amino acids. Based on the CDR3 plus reference TRBV13 and TRBJ1-2, the full variable domain is AAGVIQSPRHLIKEKRETATLKCYPIPRHDTVYWYQQGPGQDPQFLISFYEKMQSDKGSIPDRFSAQQFSDYHSELNMSSLELGDSALYFCASSTGQGSAYGYTFGSGTRLTVV.

CDR3 sequence: CASSQEHSNQPQHF. CDR3 in DNA: TGCGCCAGCAGCCAAGAACACAGCAATCAGCCCCAGCATTTT. V is TRBV4-3 and J is TRBJ1-5, with D uncertain. In germline, CDR1 is LGHNA, CDR2 YSLEER. With 0 bases removed from V and 1 base from J, the gap between germline ends came to 4 bases. The CDR3 has 14 amino acids.

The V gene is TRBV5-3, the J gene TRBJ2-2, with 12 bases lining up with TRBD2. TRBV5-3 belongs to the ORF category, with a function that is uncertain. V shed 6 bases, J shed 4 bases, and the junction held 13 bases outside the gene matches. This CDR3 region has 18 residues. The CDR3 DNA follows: TGTGCCAGAACCTCGCGGAGACTAGCGGGAGAGGGCACCGGGGAGCTGTTTTTT. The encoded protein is CARTSRRLAGEGTGELFF.

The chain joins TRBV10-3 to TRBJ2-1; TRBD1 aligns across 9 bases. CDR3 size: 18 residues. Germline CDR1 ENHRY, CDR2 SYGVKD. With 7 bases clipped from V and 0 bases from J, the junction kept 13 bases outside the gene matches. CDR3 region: CAIKPGQGPRSSYNEQFF. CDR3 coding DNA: TGTGCCATCAAACCGGGACAGGGACCTAGGAGCTCCTACAATGAGCAGTTCTTC.

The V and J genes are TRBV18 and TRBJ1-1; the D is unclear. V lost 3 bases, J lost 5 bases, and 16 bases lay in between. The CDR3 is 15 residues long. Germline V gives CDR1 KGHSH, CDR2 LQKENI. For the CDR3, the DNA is TGTGCCAGCTCACCCGGGTCATCGGTGGAGACTGAAGCTTTCTTT. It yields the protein CASSPGSSVETEAFF. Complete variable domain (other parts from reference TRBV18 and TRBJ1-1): NAGVMQNPRHLVRRRGQEARLRCSPMKGHSHVYWYRQLPEEGLKFMVYLQKENIIDESGMPKERFSAEFPKEGPSILRIQQVVRGDSAAYFCASSPGSSVETEAFFGQGTRLTVV.